The text below deals with one TCR beta chain. What it recognizes is unknown. One entry per CDR3 protein results from TCRdb running MiXCR on the 5' RACE reads. This table holds hundreds of thousands of distinct CDR3 sequences, around 4.9% found once. This CDR3 comprises 17 residues. V shed 0 bases, J shed 5 bases, and the junction held 8 bases outside the gene matches. Germline CDR1 is SGHRS and CDR2 is YFSETQ. This sample was included in a study of T cells after yellow fever vaccination. About the study: Researchers used SMART-Seq v4 Ultra Low Input to prepare fractions that had low cell numbers. General study points: Post-booster repertoires contained most primary-vaccination clones again (about 95% CD4, approximately 86% CD8).

The sequenced sample was CD4+ T cells sorted from PBMCs, obtained on the day of the yellow fever booster vaccination. The chain employs TRBV5-1 and TRBJ2-5; 12 positions agree with TRBD2. This TCR derives from a man younger than 35 who received the YFV17D yellow fever vaccine. CDR3 in DNA: TGCGCCAGCAGCTTGGATGCCCTAGCGGGGGGGCAGGAGACCCAGTACTTC. As protein: CASSLDALAGGQETQYF. Full variable domain (missing parts from reference TRBV5-1 and TRBJ2-5): KAGVTQTPRYLIKTRGQQVTLSCSPISGHRSVSWYQQTPGQGLQFLFEYFSETQRNKGNFPGRFSGRQFSNSRSEMNVSTLELGDSALYLCASSLDALAGGQETQYFGPGTRLLVL.